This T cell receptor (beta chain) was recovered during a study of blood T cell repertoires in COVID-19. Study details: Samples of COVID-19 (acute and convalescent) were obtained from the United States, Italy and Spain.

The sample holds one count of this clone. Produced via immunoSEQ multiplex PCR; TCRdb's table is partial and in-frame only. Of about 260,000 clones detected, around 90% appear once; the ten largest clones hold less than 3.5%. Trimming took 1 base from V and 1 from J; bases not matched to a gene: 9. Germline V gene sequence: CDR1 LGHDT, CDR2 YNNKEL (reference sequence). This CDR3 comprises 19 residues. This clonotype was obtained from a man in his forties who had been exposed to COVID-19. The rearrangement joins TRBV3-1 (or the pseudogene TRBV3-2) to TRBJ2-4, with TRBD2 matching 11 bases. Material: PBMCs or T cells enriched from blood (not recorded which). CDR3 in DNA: TGTGCCAGCAGCCAAGCAACTAGCGGGAGTTTTATTGCCAAAAACATTCAGTACTTC. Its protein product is CASSQATSGSFIAKNIQYF.